This TCR beta chain was profiled in a study of blood T cell repertoires in COVID-19. Overall study context: The analysed material was cDNA or gDNA that came from T cells, B-cell-depleted T cells, or PBMCs.

Per the original methods: The authors estimated nucleated cell counts from reference gene primer amplification. The repertoire was sequenced with immunoSEQ multiplex PCR; TCRdb's copy has only in-frame clones and lacks some. V and J calls and clone size are those listed in that table; D and trimming were worked out from the DNA. The table shows 200,000 or so clones, with 84% occurring only once. Germline V gene lookup returns CDR1 SGHDN and CDR2 FVKESK. This CDR3 region has 15 residues. V dropped 4 bases and J dropped 1; count of bases not matched to a gene: 2. The TCR was taken from a man aged 30-40 years with active or convalescent COVID-19. The rearrangement uses TRBV14 and TRBJ1-3; TRBD1 matches at 9 bases. The material sequenced was peripheral blood. The CDR3 nucleotides are TGTGCCAGCAGCCTACAGGGGGCTTCTGGAAACACCATATATTTT. It encodes CASSLQGASGNTIYF.